This is a list of T cell receptor beta chains from one sample in a study of OX40 agonist ivuxolimab in advanced cancers. Clones were read by immunoSEQ multiplex PCR, and TCRdb kept only the in-frame ones, dropping some. In the table there are around 30,000 clones, around 90% of which are singletons. This material consisted of CD4+ or CD8+ T cells sorted from blood, taken in a trial of the OX40 agonist ivuxolimab. These receptors were collected from an adult with an advanced solid tumor such as melanoma, head and neck, liver or kidney cancer. The CDR3 runs from the conserved cysteine through the conserved F or W. D genes are given only for firm matches. A row's size may be missing; if present it is once, few, many or a size class.

>TRBV9|-|-|TRBJ2-1
CASSVDRQQSSYNEQFF
TGTGCCAGCAGCGTCGATCGACAGCAGAGCTCCTACAATGAGCAGTTCTTC
>TRBV7-9|-|-|TRBJ2-7
CASSITTGTTYEQYF
TGTGCCAGCAGCATAACGACAGGCACGACCTACGAGCAGTACTTC
>TRBV5-1|-|TRBD2|TRBJ2-5
CASSLVGLAGGQETQYF
TGCGCCAGCAGCTTGGTGGGACTAGCGGGGGGCCAAGAGACCCAGTACTTC
>TRBV6-5|-|-|TRBJ2-7
CASSYEGYEQYF
TGTGCCAGCAGTTACGAGGGCTACGAGCAGTACTTC
>TRBV27|-|TRBD1|TRBJ2-7
CASIGRGRSTPFYEQYF
TGTGCCAGCATAGGCAGGGGGCGTTCAACCCCTTTCTACGAGCAGTACTTC
>TRBV7-9|-|-|TRBJ1-2
CASSLGPGEIYGYTF
TGTGCCAGCAGCTTAGGACCGGGAGAGATCTATGGCTACACCTTC
>TRBV30|-|-|TRBJ2-7
CAWSVLDRSYEQYF
TGTGCCTGGAGTGTACTGGACAGATCCTACGAGCAGTACTTC
>TRBV20-1|few|-|TRBJ1-6
CSARDNSPLHF
TGCAGTGCTAGAGACAATTCACCCCTCCACTTT
>TRBV28|-|TRBD1|TRBJ2-5
CASSPQGANLETQYF
TGTGCCAGCAGTCCACAGGGGGCTAACCTAGAGACCCAGTACTTC
>TRBV4-3|-|TRBD1|TRBJ1-4
CASSQRGTGGLGDEKLFF
TGCGCCAGCAGCCAACGTGGGACAGGGGGCTTGGGTGATGAAAAACTGTTTTTT
>TRBV28|-|-|TRBJ1-1
CASSPSPTGRRAEAFF
TGTGCCAGCAGTCCTTCCCCGACAGGCAGAAGGGCTGAAGCTTTCTTT
>TRBV21-1|-|-|TRBJ1-4
CASSKAQGSPKPKLFF
TGTGCCAGCAGCAAAGCGCAAGGCAGCCCCAAACCAAAACTGTTTTTT
>TRBV5-1|-|-|TRBJ1-2
CASSPDNYGYTF
TGCGCCAGCAGCCCCGACAACTATGGCTACACCTTC
>TRBV2|-|TRBD1|TRBJ1-1
CASSENPTGGGTEAFF
TGTGCCAGCAGCGAAAACCCGACAGGGGGAGGCACTGAAGCTTTCTTT
>TRBV9|-|TRBD1|TRBJ2-7
CASSVDPDRGSEQYF
TGTGCCAGCAGCGTAGATCCGGACAGGGGCTCCGAGCAGTACTTC
>TRBV6-6|-|-|TRBJ2-7
CASSAWTVNEQYF
TGTGCCAGCAGTGCGTGGACAGTGAACGAGCAGTACTTC
>TRBV18|-|-|TRBJ1-6
CASSPYSEPYNSPLHF
TGTGCCAGCTCTCCCTACTCGGAACCCTATAATTCACCCCTCCACTTT
>TRBV25-1|-|-|TRBJ1-3
CASSDALSTRSGNTIYF
TGTGCCAGCAGTGATGCTTTATCTACTCGCTCTGGAAACACCATATATTTT
>TRBV6-5|-|-|TRBJ2-7
CASGSDGSYEQYF
TGTGCCAGCGGGTCGGACGGTTCCTACGAGCAGTACTTC
>TRBV19|few|-|TRBJ1-6
CASSDYRTSSYNSPLHF
TGTGCCAGTAGTGATTACAGGACGAGCTCCTATAATTCACCCCTCCACTTT
>TRBV6-5|-|-|TRBJ2-5
CASSWGTRTSQETQYF
TGTGCCAGCAGTTGGGGGACCCGGACATCACAAGAGACCCAGTACTTC
>TRBV7-7|-|-|TRBJ1-2
CASSPTVLTAYGYTF
TGTGCCAGCAGCCCCACCGTTCTTACGGCCTATGGCTACACCTTC
>TRBV7-9|-|-|TRBJ2-3
CASAAGADTQYF
TGTGCCAGCGCGGCCGGCGCAGATACGCAGTATTTT
>TRBV27|-|-|TRBJ2-7
CASSFGQGLYRYEQYF
TGTGCCAGCAGTTTTGGGCAGGGCCTGTATAGGTATGAGCAGTACTTC